Shown below are 7 T cell receptor beta chains from a single sample sequenced in a study of graft-versus-host responses after intestinal transplantation. Produced via immunoSEQ multiplex PCR; TCRdb's table is partial and in-frame only. The repertoire holds 130,000 or so clones, with around 90% as singletons. No antigens are known for them. The material sequenced was unstimulated CD4+ T cells sorted from spleen or lymph node cells, taken before intestinal transplant. Every receptor here comes from a human donor who received an intestinal transplant.

J is TRBJ2-5 and V is TRBV18, with D unresolved. The CDR3 extends over 13 amino acids. The V gene lost 0 bases and the J gene lost 2 bases, with 4 bases spanning the gap. CDR1 is KGHSH and CDR2 is LQKENI in the germline V gene. The chain's CDR3 is CASSPPVQETQYF. CDR3 nucleotide sequence: TGTGCCAGCTCACCACCGGTACAAGAGACCCAGTACTTC.

The gene calls are TRBV18 and TRBJ1-6; D is ambiguous. V was cut by 1 base and J by 7 bases, with 11 bases left in between. CDR3 length equals 15 residues. The germline V gene has CDR1 KGHSH and CDR2 LQKENI. CDR3 DNA: TGTGCCAGCTCACCACGACTGGATGGGAATTCACCCCTCCACTTT. Protein product: CASSPRLDGNSPLHF. The full variable domain, rest sourced from reference TRBV18 and TRBJ1-6, is NAGVMQNPRHLVRRRGQEARLRCSPMKGHSHVYWYRQLPEEGLKFMVYLQKENIIDESGMPKERFSAEFPKEGPSILRIQQVVRGDSAAYFCASSPRLDGNSPLHFGNGTRLTVT.

This rearrangement joins TRBV10-1 to TRBJ2-5; 7 bases match TRBD1. CDR1 is WNHNN and CDR2 is SYGVQD in the germline V gene (reference sequence). J was trimmed by 4 bases and V by 8 bases; bases with no gene match: 4. There are 12 residues in the CDR3. The CDR3 loop reads CASGDRAETQYF. CDR3 nucleotides: TGCGCCAGCGGCGACAGGGCAGAGACCCAGTACTTC.

This clone occurred once. The chain employs TRBV5-1 and TRBJ1-5; no clear D. In germline, CDR1 is SGHRS, CDR2 YFSETQ. Trimming removed 2 bases from V and 2 bases from J, with 5 bases in between. CDR3 length: 13 residues. The CDR3 bases are TGCGCCAGCAGCTTTGTAGGCAATCAGCCCCAGCATTTT. Amino acid sequence: CASSFVGNQPQHF.

The chain combines TRBV7-6 with TRBJ2-1; 7 bases are a match to TRBD2. The CDR3 length is 15 residues. The germline CDR1 and CDR2 sequences are SGHVS and FNYEAQ. The trim removed 0 bases at V and 2 bases at J, leaving 1 base unmatched. The CDR3 DNA is TGTGCCAGCAGCTTAGCGGGGGGGGCCTACAATGAGCAGTTCTTC. Translated, it gives CASSLAGGAYNEQFF.

In this sample, this clone turned up once. Written as DNA, the CDR3 is TGTGCCAGCAGCCCCGCTGCCGGGACGAAGCAGTATTTT. It yields the protein CASSPAAGTKQYF. The rearrangement uses TRBV7-6 and TRBJ2-3; the D call may be TRBD1 or TRBD2 (5 bases each). The germline V gene encodes CDR1 SGHVS and CDR2 FNYEAQ. The CDR3 contains 13 residues. Trimming removed 5 bases from V and 11 bases from J, with 17 bases in between.

The rearrangement uses TRBV5-1 and TRBJ2-5; a possible D gene is TRBD1 (6 bases). The CDR3 is made up of 13 amino acids. V was cut by 0 bases and J by 13 bases, with 16 bases left in between. Germline V lookup: CDR1 SGHRS, CDR2 YFSETQ. CDR3 region: CASSLGRQETRYF. CDR3 sequence (DNA): TGCGCCAGCAGCTTGGGGCGACAGGAGACAAGGTACTTC.